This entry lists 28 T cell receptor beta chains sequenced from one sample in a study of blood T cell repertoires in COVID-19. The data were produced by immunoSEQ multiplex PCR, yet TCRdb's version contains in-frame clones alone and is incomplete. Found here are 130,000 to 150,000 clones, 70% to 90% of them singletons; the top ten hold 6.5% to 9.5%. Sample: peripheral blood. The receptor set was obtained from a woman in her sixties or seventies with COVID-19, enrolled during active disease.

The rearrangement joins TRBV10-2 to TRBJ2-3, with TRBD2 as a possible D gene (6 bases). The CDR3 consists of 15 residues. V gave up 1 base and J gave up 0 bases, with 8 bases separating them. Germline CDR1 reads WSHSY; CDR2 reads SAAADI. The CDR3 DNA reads TGCGCCAGCAGTGAGTTGGGGACTAGCACAGATACGCAGTATTTT. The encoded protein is CASSELGTSTDTQYF.

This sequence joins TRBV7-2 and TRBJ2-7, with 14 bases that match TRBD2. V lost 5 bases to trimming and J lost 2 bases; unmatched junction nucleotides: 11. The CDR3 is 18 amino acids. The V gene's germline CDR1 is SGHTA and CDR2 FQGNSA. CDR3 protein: CASSVSRTSGGFAYEQYF. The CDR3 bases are TGTGCCAGCAGCGTAAGCCGGACTAGCGGGGGGTTTGCCTACGAGCAGTACTTC.

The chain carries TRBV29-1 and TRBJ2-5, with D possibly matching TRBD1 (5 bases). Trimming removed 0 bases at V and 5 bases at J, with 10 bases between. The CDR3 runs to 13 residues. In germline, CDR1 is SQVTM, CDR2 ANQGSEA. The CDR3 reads CSVEDDSWETQYF. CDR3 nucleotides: TGCAGCGTTGAAGATGACAGTTGGGAGACCCAGTACTTC.

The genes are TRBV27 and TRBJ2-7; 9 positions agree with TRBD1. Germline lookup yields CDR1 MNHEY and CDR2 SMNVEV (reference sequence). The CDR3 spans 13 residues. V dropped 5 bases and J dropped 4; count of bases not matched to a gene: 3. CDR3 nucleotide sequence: TGTGCCAGCAGTCAGGGACAGGGATACGAGCAGTACTTC. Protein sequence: CASSQGQGYEQYF.

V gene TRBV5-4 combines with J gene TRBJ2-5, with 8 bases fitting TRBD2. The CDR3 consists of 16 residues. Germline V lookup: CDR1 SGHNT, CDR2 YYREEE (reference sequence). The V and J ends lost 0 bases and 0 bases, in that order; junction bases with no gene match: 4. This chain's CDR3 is CASSLVSGGDQETQYF. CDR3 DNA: TGTGCCAGCAGCTTGGTAAGCGGGGGAGACCAAGAGACCCAGTACTTC.

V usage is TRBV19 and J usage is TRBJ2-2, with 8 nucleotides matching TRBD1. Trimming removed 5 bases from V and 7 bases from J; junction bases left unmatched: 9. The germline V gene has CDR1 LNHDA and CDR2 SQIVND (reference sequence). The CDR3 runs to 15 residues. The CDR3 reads CASSFRQGRRGELFF. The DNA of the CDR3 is TGTGCCAGTAGTTTTCGACAGGGGAGGCGCGGGGAGCTGTTTTTT.

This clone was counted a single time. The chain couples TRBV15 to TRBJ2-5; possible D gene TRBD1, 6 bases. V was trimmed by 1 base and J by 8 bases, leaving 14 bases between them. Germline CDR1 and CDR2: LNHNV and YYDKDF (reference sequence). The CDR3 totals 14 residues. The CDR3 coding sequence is TGTGCCACCAGCAGAGGCCCACAGGGTCAAACCCAGTACTTC. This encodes CATSRGPQGQTQYF.

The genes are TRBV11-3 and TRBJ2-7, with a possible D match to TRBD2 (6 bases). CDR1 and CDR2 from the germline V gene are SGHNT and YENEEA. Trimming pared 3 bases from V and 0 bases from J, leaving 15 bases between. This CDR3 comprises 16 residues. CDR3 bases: TGTGCCAGCAGCTTCCCCCTCCGGGGGAGCTCCTACGAGCAGTACTTC. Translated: CASSFPLRGSSYEQYF.

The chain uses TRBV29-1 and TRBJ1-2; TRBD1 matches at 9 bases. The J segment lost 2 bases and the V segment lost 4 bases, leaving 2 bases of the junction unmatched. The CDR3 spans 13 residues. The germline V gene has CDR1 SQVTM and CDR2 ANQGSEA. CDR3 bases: TGCAGCGTTGGCGGGACAGGGAACTATGGCTACACCTTC. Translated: CSVGGTGNYGYTF.

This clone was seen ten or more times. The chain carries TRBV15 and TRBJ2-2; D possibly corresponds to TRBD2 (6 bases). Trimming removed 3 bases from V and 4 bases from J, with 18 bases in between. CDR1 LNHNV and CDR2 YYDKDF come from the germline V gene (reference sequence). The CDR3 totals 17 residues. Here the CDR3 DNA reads TGTGCCACCAGCAGTGGGGGGACCTCCTTGTTCACCGGGGAGCTGTTTTTT. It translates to CATSSGGTSLFTGELFF.

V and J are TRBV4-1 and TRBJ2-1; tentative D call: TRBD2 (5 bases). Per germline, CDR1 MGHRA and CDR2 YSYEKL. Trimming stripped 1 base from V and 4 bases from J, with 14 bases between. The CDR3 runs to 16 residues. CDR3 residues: CASSQGGTGKYNEQFF. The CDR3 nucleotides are TGCGCCAGCAGCCAAGGGGGTACGGGGAAATACAATGAGCAGTTCTTC.

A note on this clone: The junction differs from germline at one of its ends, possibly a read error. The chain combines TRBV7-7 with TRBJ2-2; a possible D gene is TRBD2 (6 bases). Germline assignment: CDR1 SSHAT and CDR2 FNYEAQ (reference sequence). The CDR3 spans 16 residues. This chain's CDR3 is CASSPRSGGNTGELFF. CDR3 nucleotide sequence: TGTGCTAGCAGCCCCAGGTCCGGGGGTAACACCGGGGAGCTGTTTTTT. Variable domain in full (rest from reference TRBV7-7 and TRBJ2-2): GAGVSQSPRYKVTKRGQDVTLRCDPISSHATLYWYQQALGQGPEFLTYFNYEAQPDKSGLPSDRFSAERPEGSISTLTIQRTEQRDSAMYRCASSPRSGGNTGELFFGEGSRLTVL.

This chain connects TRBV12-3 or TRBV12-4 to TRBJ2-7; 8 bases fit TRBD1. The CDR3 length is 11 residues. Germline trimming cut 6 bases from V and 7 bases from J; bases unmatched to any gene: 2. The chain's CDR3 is CASRGTGEQYF. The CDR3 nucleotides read TGTGCCAGCAGAGGGACAGGTGAGCAGTACTTC.

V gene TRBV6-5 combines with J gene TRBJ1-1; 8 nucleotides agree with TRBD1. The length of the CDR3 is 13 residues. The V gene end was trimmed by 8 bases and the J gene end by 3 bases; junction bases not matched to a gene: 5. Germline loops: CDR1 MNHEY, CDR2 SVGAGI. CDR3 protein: CASQTGGYTEAFF. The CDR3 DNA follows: TGTGCCAGCCAAACAGGGGGGTACACTGAAGCTTTCTTT.

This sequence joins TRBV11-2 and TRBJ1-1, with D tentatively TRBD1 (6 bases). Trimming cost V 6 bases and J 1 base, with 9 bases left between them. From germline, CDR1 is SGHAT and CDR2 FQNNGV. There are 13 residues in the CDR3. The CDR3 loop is CASRPRGNTEAFF. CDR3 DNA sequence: TGTGCCAGCAGACCCAGGGGGAACACTGAAGCTTTCTTT.

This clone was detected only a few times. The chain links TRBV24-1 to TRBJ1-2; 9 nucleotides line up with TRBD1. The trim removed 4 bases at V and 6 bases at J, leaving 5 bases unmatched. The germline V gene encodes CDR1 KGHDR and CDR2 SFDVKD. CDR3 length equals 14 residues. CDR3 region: CATSDPGTGHGYTF. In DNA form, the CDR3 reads TGTGCCACCAGTGACCCCGGGACAGGGCATGGCTACACCTTC.

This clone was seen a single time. The CDR3 DNA sequence: TGTGCCAGCAGCTCCCAATCAGGGAATGAGCAGTTCTTC. Protein sequence: CASSSQSGNEQFF. This rearrangement joins TRBV5-4 to TRBJ2-1, with D tentatively TRBD1 (5 bases). The CDR3 covers 13 residues. Germline loops: CDR1 SGHNT, CDR2 YYREEE (reference sequence). The V and J ends lost 3 bases and 7 bases respectively, with 11 bases between them.

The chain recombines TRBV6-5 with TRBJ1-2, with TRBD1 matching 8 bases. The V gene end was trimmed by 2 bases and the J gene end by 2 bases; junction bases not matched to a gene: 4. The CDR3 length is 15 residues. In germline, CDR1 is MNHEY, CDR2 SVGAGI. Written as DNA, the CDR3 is TGTGCCAGCAGTTACACAGGGGGGGGGAACTATGGCTACACCTTC. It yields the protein CASSYTGGGNYGYTF.

Here the CDR3 reads CASSQLTGPAAGEYPDTQYF. CDR3 nucleotides: TGCGCCAGCAGCCAATTAACCGGGCCCGCGGCGGGGGAATACCCAGATACGCAGTATTTT. The chain uses TRBV4-1 and TRBJ2-3; 7 positions agree with TRBD2. Germline CDR1 and CDR2: MGHRA and YSYEKL. Trimming cost V 2 bases and J 4 bases; bases outside gene matches: 21. The CDR3 sequence is 20 residues long.

As DNA, the CDR3 is TGTGCCAGCAGCGTCAGGGGGACGCGCTCTGGGGCCAACGTCCTGACTTTC. It encodes CASSVRGTRSGANVLTF. The chain recombines TRBV7-8 with TRBJ2-6; 7 bases map to TRBD1. The CDR3 runs to 17 residues. Germline V lookup: CDR1 SGHVS, CDR2 FQNEAQ. V trimming: 5 bases; J trimming: 0 bases; junction bases outside the gene matches: 7.

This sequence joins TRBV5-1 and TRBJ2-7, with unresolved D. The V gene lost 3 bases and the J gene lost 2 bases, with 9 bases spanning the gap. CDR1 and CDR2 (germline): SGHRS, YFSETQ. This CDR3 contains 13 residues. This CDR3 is CASSWSDTYEQYF. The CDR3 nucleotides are TGCGCCAGCAGCTGGTCAGACACCTACGAGCAGTACTTC.

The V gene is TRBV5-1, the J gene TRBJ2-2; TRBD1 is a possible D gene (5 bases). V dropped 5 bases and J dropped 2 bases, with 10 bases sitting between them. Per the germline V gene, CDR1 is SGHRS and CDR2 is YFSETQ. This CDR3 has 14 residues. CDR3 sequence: CASRLQDNTGELFF. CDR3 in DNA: TGCGCCAGCAGACTACAGGACAACACCGGGGAGCTGTTTTTT. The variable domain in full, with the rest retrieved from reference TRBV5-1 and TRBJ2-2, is KAGVTQTPRYLIKTRGQQVTLSCSPISGHRSVSWYQQTPGQGLQFLFEYFSETQRNKGNFPGRFSGRQFSNSRSEMNVSTLELGDSALYLCASRLQDNTGELFFGEGSRLTVL.

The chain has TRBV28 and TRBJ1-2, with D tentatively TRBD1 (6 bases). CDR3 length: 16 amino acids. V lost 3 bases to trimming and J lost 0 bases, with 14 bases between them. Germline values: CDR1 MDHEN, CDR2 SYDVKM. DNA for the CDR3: TGTGCCAGCAGTTTGGCAGGGGACCAAGCTAACTATGGCTACACCTTC. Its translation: CASSLAGDQANYGYTF.

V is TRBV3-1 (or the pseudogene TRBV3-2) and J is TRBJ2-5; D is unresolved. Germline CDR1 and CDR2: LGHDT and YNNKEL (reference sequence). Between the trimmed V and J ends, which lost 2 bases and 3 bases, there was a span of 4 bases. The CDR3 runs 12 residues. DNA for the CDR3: TGTGCCAGCAGCCAATTTAAAGAGACCCAGTACTTC. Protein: CASSQFKETQYF.

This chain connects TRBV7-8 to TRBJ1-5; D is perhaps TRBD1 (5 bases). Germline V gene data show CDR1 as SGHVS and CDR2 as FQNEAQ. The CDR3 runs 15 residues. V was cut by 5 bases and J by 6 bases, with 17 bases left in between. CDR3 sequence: CASSLGRVTAQPQHF. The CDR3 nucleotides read TGTGCCAGCAGCCTGGGCAGGGTAACGGCTCAGCCCCAGCATTTT.

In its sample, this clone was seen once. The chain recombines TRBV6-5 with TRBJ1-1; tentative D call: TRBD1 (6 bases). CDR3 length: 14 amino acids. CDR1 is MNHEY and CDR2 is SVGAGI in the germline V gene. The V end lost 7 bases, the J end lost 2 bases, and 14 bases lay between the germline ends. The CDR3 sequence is CASNRRGGNTEAFF. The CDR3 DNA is TGTGCCAGCAATAGGAGAGGGGGAAACACTGAAGCTTTCTTT.

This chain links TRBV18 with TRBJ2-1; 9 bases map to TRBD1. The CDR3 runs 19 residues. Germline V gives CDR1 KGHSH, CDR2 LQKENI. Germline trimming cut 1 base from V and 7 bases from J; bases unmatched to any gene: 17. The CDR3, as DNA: TGTGCCAGCTCACCACGGCCCAACCTGCTGGAGGACAGGGGTAATGAGCAGTTCTTC. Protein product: CASSPRPNLLEDRGNEQFF. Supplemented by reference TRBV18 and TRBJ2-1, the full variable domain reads NAGVMQNPRHLVRRRGQEARLRCSPMKGHSHVYWYRQLPEEGLKFMVYLQKENIIDESGMPKERFSAEFPKEGPSILRIQQVVRGDSAAYFCASSPRPNLLEDRGNEQFFGPGTRLTVL.

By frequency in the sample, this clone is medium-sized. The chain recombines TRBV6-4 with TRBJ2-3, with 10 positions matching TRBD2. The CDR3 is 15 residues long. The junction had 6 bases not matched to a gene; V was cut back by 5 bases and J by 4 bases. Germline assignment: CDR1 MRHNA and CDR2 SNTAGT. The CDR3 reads CASSRSGGAADTQYF. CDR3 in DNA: TGTGCCAGCAGTCGGAGCGGGGGGGCCGCAGATACGCAGTATTTT.